The TCR beta chain described here comes from a study of human T cells and chemical hapten exposure. Overall study context: In the approximately 25-week study, patients were dosed weekly with diphenylcyclopropenone on the scalp throughout. Small discrepancies in pooled library volume mainly accounted for the varying TCR yields per sample. Findings and caveats of the study: There was alopecia in the donors, so their immune response may differ from that of healthy people.

As to this clonotype: Its antigen is still unknown.

Per the germline V gene, CDR1 is KGHDR and CDR2 is SFDVKD. The CDR3 sequence is 16 residues long. Trimming took off 2 bases at V and 7 bases at J, with 16 bases between the two ends. As for time point: patch test 1, 2 weeks after DPC sensitization. As to treatment: therapeutic diphenylcyclopropenone sensitization with weekly scalp DPC. Per the original data handling: There were a median of roughly 100,000 TCRs per sample, with a range from about 20,000 to 700,000. MiXCR, applied by TCRdb to the RACE reads, yields one record per CDR3 protein. V and J calls and clone size were set by TCRdb, not the authors. This table has 380,000 or so distinct CDR3 sequences, nearly 5% appearing once.

Sample: whole blood, taken in connection with sensitization to the hapten diphenylcyclopropenone (DPC). This TCR came from a woman aged 45-59 years with alopecia areata. Some clones in this sample may be carry-over from other donors' samples. The chain has TRBV24-1 and TRBJ1-4, with D perhaps TRBD1 (6 bases). The CDR3 region is CATSDSSGAGREKLFF. The CDR3 bases are TGTGCCACCAGTGATTCGTCAGGGGCAGGTCGTGAAAAACTGTTTTTT.